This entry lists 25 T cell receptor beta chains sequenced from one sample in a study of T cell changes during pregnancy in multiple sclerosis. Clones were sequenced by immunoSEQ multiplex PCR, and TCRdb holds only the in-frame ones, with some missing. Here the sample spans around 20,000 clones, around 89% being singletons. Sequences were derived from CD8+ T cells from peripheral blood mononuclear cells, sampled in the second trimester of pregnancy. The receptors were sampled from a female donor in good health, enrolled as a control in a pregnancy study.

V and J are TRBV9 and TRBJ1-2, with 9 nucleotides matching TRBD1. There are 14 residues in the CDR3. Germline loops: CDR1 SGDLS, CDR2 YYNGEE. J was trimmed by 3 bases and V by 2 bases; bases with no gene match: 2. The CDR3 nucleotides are TGTGCCAGCAGCGTGGGACAGGGATACTATGGCTACACCTTC. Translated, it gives CASSVGQGYYGYTF.

The CDR3 DNA follows: TGTGCCAGCAGTTTAGCTAGCCCCCTCGTGGAGCAGTTCTTC. Its protein is CASSLASPLVEQFF. This sequence joins TRBV27 and TRBJ2-1; D might be TRBD2 (5 bases). The V gene's germline CDR1 is MNHEY and CDR2 SMNVEV (reference sequence). The CDR3 totals 14 residues. V was clipped by 2 bases and J by 10 bases, with 15 bases between them.

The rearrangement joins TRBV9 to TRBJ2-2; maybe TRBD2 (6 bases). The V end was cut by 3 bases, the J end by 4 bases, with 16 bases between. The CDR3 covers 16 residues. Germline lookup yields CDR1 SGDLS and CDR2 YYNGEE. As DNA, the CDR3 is TGTGCCAGCAGCGGGGGACTGGCGGAAGGCACCGGGGAGCTGTTTTTT. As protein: CASSGGLAEGTGELFF.

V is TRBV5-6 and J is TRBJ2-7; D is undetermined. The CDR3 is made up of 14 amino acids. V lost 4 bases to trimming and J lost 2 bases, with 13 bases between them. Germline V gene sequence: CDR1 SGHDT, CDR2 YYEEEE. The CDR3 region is CASSADGDPYEQYF. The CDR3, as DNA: TGTGCCAGCAGCGCCGACGGAGACCCCTACGAGCAGTACTTC.

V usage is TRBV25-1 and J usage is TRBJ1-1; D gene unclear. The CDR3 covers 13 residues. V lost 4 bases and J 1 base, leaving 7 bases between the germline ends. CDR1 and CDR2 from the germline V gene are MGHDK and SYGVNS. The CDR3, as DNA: TGTGCCAGCAGTGGAGCCGGGAACACTGAAGCTTTCTTT. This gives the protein CASSGAGNTEAFF.

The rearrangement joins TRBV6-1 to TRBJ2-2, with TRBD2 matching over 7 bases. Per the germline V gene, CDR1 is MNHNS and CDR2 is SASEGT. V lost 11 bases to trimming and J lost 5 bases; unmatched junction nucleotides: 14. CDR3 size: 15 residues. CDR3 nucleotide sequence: TGTGCCGCTACTGGGCCTTTCGGGGGGACCGGGGAGCTGTTTTTT. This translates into CAATGPFGGTGELFF.

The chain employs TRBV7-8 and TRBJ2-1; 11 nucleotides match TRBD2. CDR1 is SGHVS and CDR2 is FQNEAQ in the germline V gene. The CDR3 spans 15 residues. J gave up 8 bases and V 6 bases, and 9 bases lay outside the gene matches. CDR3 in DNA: TGTGCCAGCAGATCAACTAGCGGGAGTTTCGATGAGCAGTTCTTC. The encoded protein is CASRSTSGSFDEQFF.

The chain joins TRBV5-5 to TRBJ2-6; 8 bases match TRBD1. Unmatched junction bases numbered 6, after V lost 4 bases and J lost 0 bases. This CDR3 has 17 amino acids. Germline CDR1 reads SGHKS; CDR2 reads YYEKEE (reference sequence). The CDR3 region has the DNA TGTGCCAGCAGCGGGGACAGGACTATCTCTGGGGCCAACGTCCTGACTTTC. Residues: CASSGDRTISGANVLTF.

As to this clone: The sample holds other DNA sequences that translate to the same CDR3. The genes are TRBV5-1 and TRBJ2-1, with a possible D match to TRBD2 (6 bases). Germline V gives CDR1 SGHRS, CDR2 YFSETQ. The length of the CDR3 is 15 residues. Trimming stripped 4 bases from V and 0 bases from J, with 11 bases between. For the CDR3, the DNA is TGCGCCAGCAGCAGAACTAGCAGCTCCTACAATGAGCAGTTCTTC. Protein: CASSRTSSSYNEQFF.

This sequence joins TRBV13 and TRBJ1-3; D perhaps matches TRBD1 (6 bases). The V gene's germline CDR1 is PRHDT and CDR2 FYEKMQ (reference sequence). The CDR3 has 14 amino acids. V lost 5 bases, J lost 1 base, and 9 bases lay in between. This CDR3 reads CASSRTVSGNTIYF. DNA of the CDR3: TGTGCCAGCAGCCGGACAGTATCTGGAAACACCATATATTTT.

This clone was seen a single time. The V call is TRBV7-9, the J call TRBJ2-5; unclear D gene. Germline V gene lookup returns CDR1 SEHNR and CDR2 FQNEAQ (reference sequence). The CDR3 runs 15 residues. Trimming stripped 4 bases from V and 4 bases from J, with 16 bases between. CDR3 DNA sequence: TGTGCCAGCAGCTCCCCTTTGGCCCTCCGAGAGACCCAGTACTTC. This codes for CASSSPLALRETQYF.

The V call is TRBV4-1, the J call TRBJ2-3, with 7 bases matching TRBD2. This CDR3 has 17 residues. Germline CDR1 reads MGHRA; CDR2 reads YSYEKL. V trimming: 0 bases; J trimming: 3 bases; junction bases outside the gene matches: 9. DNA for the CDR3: TGCGCCAGCAGCCAAGAAATGGGCGGGGGTCGAACAGATACGCAGTATTTT. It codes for CASSQEMGGGRTDTQYF.

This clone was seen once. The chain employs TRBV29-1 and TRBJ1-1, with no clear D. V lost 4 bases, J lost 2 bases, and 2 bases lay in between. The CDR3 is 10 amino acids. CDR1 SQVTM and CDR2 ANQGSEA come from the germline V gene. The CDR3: CSVVNTEAFF. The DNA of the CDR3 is TGCAGCGTTGTAAACACTGAAGCTTTCTTT.

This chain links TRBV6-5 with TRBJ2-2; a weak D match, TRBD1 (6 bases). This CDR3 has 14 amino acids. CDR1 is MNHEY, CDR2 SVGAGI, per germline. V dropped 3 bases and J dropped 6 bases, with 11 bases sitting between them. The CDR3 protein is CASSYSQGSGELFF. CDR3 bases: TGTGCCAGCAGTTATTCCCAGGGGTCCGGGGAGCTGTTTTTT.

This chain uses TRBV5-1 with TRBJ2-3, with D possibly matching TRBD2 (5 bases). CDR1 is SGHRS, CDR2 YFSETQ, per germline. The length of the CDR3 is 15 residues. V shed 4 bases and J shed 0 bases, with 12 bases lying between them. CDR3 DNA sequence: TGCGCCAGCAGCCCCAGCCTAGCTAGCACAGATACGCAGTATTTT. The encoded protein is CASSPSLASTDTQYF.

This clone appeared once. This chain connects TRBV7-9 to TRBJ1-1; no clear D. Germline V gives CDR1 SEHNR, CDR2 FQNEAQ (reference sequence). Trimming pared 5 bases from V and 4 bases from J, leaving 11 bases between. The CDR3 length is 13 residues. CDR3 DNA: TGTGCCAGCAGCCCCCTCGAGGGCACTGAAGCTTTCTTT. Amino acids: CASSPLEGTEAFF.

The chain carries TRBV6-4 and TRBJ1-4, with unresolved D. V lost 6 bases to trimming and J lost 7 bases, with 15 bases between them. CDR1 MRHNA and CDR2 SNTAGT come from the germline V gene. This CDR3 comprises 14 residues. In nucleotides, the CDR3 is TGTGCCAGCAGCCCTGACGGGGTGGGTGAAAAACTGTTTTTT. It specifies CASSPDGVGEKLFF.

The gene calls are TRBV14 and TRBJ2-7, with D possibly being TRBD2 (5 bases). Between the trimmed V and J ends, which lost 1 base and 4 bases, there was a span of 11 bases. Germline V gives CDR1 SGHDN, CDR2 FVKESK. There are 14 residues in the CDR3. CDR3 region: CASSQGRAFYEQYF. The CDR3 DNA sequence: TGTGCCAGCAGCCAAGGGCGGGCCTTTTACGAGCAGTACTTC.

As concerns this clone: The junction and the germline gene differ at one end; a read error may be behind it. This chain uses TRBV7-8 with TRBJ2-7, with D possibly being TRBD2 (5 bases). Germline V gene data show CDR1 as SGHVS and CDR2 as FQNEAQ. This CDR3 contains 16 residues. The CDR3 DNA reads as TGTGCCAGCAACTTAGCCGCGGGTGCAGTCTCCTACGAGCAGTACTTC. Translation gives CASNLAAGAVSYEQYF.

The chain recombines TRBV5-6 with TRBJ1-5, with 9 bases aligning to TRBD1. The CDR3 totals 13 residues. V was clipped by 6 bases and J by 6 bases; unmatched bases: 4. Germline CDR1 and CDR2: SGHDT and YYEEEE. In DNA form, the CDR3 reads TGTGCCAGCACCACAGGGGGCGGTCAGCCCCAGCATTTT. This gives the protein CASTTGGGQPQHF. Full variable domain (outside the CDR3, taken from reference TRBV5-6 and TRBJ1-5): DAGVTQSPTHLIKTRGQQVTLRCSPKSGHDTVSWYQQALGQGPQFIFQYYEEEERQRGNFPDRFSGHQFPNYSSELNVNALLLGDSALYLCASTTGGGQPQHFGDGTRLSIL.

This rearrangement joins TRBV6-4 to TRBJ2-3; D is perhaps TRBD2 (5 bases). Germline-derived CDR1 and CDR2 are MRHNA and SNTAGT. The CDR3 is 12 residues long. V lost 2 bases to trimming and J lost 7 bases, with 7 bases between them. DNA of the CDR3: TGTGCCAGCAGTGACGGGGAGCATACGCAGTATTTT. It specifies CASSDGEHTQYF.

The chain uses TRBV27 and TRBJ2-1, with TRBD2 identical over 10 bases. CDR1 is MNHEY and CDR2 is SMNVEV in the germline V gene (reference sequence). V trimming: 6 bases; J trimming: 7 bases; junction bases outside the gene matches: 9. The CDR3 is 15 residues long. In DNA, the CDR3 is TGTGCCAGCAGACTCACCGGGACTAGCGCAAATGAGCAGTTCTTC. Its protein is CASRLTGTSANEQFF.

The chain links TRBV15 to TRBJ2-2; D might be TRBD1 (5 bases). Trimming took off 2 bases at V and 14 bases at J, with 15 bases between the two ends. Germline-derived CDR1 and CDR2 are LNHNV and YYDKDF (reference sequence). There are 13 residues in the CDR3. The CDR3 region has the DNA TGTGCCACCAGCAGAACTCGGGCAGGGTTCCTGTTTTTT. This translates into CATSRTRAGFLFF.

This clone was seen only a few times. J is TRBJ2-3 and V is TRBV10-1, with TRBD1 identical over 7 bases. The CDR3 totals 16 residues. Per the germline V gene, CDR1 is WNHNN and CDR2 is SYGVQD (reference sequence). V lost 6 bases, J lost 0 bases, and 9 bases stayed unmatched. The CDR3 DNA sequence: TGCGCCAGCAGAGATGGACAGGCCACTAGCACAGATACGCAGTATTTT. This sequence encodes CASRDGQATSTDTQYF.

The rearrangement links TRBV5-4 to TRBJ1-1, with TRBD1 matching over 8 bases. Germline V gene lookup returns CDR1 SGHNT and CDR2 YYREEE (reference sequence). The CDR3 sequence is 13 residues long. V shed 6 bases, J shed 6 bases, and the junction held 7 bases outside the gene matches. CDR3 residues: CASKTGEFAEAFF. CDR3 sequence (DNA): TGTGCCAGCAAGACAGGGGAATTCGCTGAAGCTTTCTTT.